Presented here are 26 T cell receptor beta chains from one specimen sequenced in a study of T cell clonality in common variable immunodeficiency. Study outcomes and limitations: Fewer deletions and N-nucleotide insertions were reportedly seen in common variable immunodeficiency TCR beta sequences.

Method: immunoSEQ multiplex PCR; TCRdb's copy keeps in-frame clones and lacks some. Singletons are absent from the sample, which has about 30,000 clones. Antigens for these TCRs are unknown. The sequencing sample was made of peripheral blood mononuclear cells. All receptors come from a human donor with common variable immunodeficiency.

This clone has at least ten counts. Coverage ceases 3 residues before the CDR3 finishes, and the germline J gene fills in the end. V usage is TRBV20-1 and J usage is TRBJ2-1, with 9 bases identical to TRBD2. With 0 bases clipped from V and 4 bases from J, the junction kept 7 bases outside the gene matches. CDR3 length equals 16 residues. Per the germline V gene, CDR1 is DFQATT and CDR2 is SNEGSKA (reference sequence). The sequenced part of the CDR3 DNA is TGCAGTGCTAGAGATCTGCTAGCGGGGATATACAATGAG. Translated, it gives CSARDLLAGIYNE. The full CDR3 protein reads CSARDLLAGIYNEQFF.

Concerning this clone itself: The CDR3 end is not reached by the read, which stops 3 residues before it; the germline J gene fills it in. The J gene is TRBJ2-1, the V gene TRBV19, with TRBD2 as a possible D gene (6 bases). V was pared by 6 bases and J by 0 bases, with 12 bases between. CDR3 length equals 15 residues. Germline loops: CDR1 LNHDA, CDR2 SQIVND (reference sequence). CDR3 DNA (partial): TGTGCCAGTAGCCGGGCGGGGAGCTCCTACAATGAG. It encodes CASSRAGSSYNE. The entire CDR3 reads CASSRAGSSYNEQFF.

At least ten counts were recorded for this clone. The read halts 3 residues ahead of the CDR3 end, with the missing end drawn from the germline J gene. The rearrangement links TRBV18 to TRBJ1-1; D call uncertain. The CDR3 spans 14 residues. V was clipped by 3 bases and J by 0 bases, with 8 bases between them. Germline V gene data show CDR1 as KGHSH and CDR2 as LQKENI. The covered CDR3 bases are TGTGCCAGCTCACCGCGAGACATGAACACTGAA. Its protein is CASSPRDMNTE. The full CDR3 is CASSPRDMNTEAFF. Filled out from reference TRBV18 and TRBJ1-1, the complete variable domain reads NAGVMQNPRHLVRRRGQEARLRCSPMKGHSHVYWYRQLPEEGLKFMVYLQKENIIDESGMPKERFSAEFPKEGPSILRIQQVVRGDSAAYFCASSPRDMNTEAFFGQGTRLTVV.

This clone has just a few counts. Read coverage stops 3 residues before the CDR3 terminus; the germline J gene supplies the remainder. V gene TRBV30 combines with J gene TRBJ1-2, with 9 bases fitting TRBD1. Germline V gene data show CDR1 as GTSNPN and CDR2 as SVGIG (reference sequence). The trim removed 6 bases at V and 0 bases at J, leaving 5 bases unmatched. CDR3 length: 14 amino acids. Partial CDR3 DNA: TGTGCCTGCCGGGACAGGGCGACTAACTATGGC. Encoded protein: CACRDRATNYG. The entire CDR3 protein is CACRDRATNYGYTF.

Of note for this clone: Read coverage stops 3 residues before the CDR3 terminus; the germline J gene supplies the remainder. The gene calls are TRBV7-2 and TRBJ1-5; weak D call: TRBD1 (6 bases). The CDR3 runs 15 residues. Germline V CDR1 and CDR2: SGHTA, FQGNSA. V lost 3 bases to trimming and J lost 5 bases, with 14 bases between them. CDR3 residues: CASSFSDRPHQPQHF. Partial CDR3 DNA: TGTGCCAGCAGCTTTTCCGACAGGCCCCATCAGCCC. The complete variable domain, with remaining parts taken from reference TRBV7-2 and TRBJ1-5, reads GAGVSQSPSNKVTEKGKDVELRCDPISGHTALYWYRQSLGQGLEFLIYFQGNSAPDKSGLPSDRFSAERTGGSVSTLTIQRTQQEDSAVYLCASSFSDRPHQPQHFGDGTRLSIL.

This clone was detected many times. Read sequence stops 3 residues before the CDR3 end, and the germline J gene provides the missing end. The V gene is TRBV5-4, the J gene TRBJ1-1; tentative D call: TRBD1 (6 bases). CDR1 and CDR2 (germline): SGHNT, YYREEE (reference sequence). The CDR3 sequence is 15 residues long. V was clipped by 4 bases and J by 0 bases, with 13 bases between them. The DNA read from the CDR3 is TGTGCCAGCAGCATTGACAGGACGATGAACACTGAA. Protein sequence: CASSIDRTMNTE. From start to end, the CDR3 is CASSIDRTMNTEAFF. Variable domain in full (rest from reference TRBV5-4 and TRBJ1-1): ETGVTQSPTHLIKTRGQQVTLRCSSQSGHNTVSWYQQALGQGPQFIFQYYREEENGRGNFPPRFSGLQFPNYSSELNVNALELDDSALYLCASSIDRTMNTEAFFGQGTRLTVV.

This clone was picked up a small number of times. The CDR3 end falls 3 residues outside the read, so it is completed with the germline J gene. The chain employs TRBV5-1 and TRBJ2-3, with D perhaps TRBD1 (6 bases). Germline V gene sequence: CDR1 SGHRS, CDR2 YFSETQ. The CDR3 consists of 14 residues. V was shortened by 3 bases and J by 3 bases, with 11 bases between the two germline ends. Incomplete CDR3 DNA: TGCGCCAGCAGCTACCTTGGGACAACAGATACG. This gives the protein CASSYLGTTDT. The full CDR3 protein reads CASSYLGTTDTQYF. Full variable domain (remainder filled in from reference TRBV5-1 and TRBJ2-3): KAGVTQTPRYLIKTRGQQVTLSCSPISGHRSVSWYQQTPGQGLQFLFEYFSETQRNKGNFPGRFSGRQFSNSRSEMNVSTLELGDSALYLCASSYLGTTDTQYFGPGTRLTVL.

This clone is medium-sized by share. The missing CDR3 end, 3 residues past where the read stops, is filled in from the germline J gene. The chain recombines TRBV5-4 with TRBJ2-3; 9 bases line up with TRBD2. The CDR3 runs to 14 residues. Germline V gene sequence: CDR1 SGHNT, CDR2 YYREEE (reference sequence). With V trimmed by 3 bases and J by 3 bases, 2 bases remained unmatched. The CDR3: CASSSLAGTDTQYF. The CDR3 DNA, read in part, is TGTGCCAGCAGCTCCCTAGCGGGGACAGATACG.

This clone was counted between two and nine times. The observed sequence ends 3 residues before the CDR3 terminus, with the missing tail filled in from the germline J gene. The chain joins TRBV7-9 to TRBJ1-2; 8 bases agree with TRBD1. CDR3 length: 15 amino acids. In germline, CDR1 is SEHNR, CDR2 FQNEAQ (reference sequence). J lost 4 bases, V lost 11 bases, and 15 bases had no gene match. The covered CDR3 bases are TGTGCCTCCTCAGCTATCACAGGGGGAGGCTATGGC. Its protein product is CASSAITGGGYG. From start to end, the CDR3 is CASSAITGGGYGYTF.

The table lists this clone with a few counts. The observed sequence ends 3 residues before the CDR3 terminus, with the missing tail filled in from the germline J gene. The chain uses TRBV2 and TRBJ1-4; possible D gene TRBD1, 6 bases. CDR3 size: 13 residues. Germline lookup yields CDR1 SNHLY and CDR2 FYNNEI. The V end was cut by 11 bases, the J end by 5 bases, with 15 bases between. CDR3 DNA, as far as it was read: TGTGCCGGGGGGGCAGGCTGGAATGAAAAA. Translating it yields CAGGAGWNEK. The entire CDR3 reads CAGGAGWNEKLFF.

This clone was recorded a few times. The CDR3 extends 3 residues past the end of the read, so its final part is completed from the germline J gene. The genes are TRBV7-3 and TRBJ2-5; the match to TRBD2 covers 8 bases. V lost 6 bases to trimming and J lost 0 bases; unmatched junction nucleotides: 6. Germline CDR1 and CDR2: SGHTA and FQGTGA. This CDR3 contains 15 residues. The DNA read from the CDR3 is TGTGCCAGCAGGAGCGGGGGACCGTACCAAGAGACC. Its protein is CASRSGGPYQET. In full, the CDR3 reads CASRSGGPYQETQYF.

This clone was counted many times. The read comes to an end 3 residues before the CDR3 does, leaving the germline J gene to fill in the end. The chain couples TRBV7-6 to TRBJ2-5; D may be TRBD2 (6 bases). Deletions cut 4 bases from V and 5 bases from J, with 14 bases between. Germline CDR1 reads SGHVS; CDR2 reads FNYEAQ. This CDR3 region has 14 residues. Partial CDR3 DNA: TGTGCCAGCAGCTCTAGGCGGGGTTGGGAGACC. Protein: CASSSRRGWET. The CDR3 reads in full as CASSSRRGWETQYF.

Remarks on this clone: The observed sequence ends 3 residues before the CDR3 terminus, with the missing tail filled in from the germline J gene. The gene calls are TRBV7-8 and TRBJ2-5; weak D call: TRBD1 (5 bases). Germline lookup yields CDR1 SGHVS and CDR2 FQNEAQ. Trimming removed 5 bases at V and 0 bases at J, with 13 bases between. This CDR3 has 15 residues. CDR3 DNA, as far as it was read: TGTGCCAGCAGCCCGCACAGGATGTACCAAGAGACC. Translating gives CASSPHRMYQET. The whole CDR3 sequence reads CASSPHRMYQETQYF.

About this clone: The sequence runs out 3 residues before the end of the CDR3; the remainder is reconstructed from the germline J gene. The chain joins TRBV7-9 to TRBJ1-1; possibly TRBD1 for D (5 bases). The CDR3 runs 15 residues. Trimming took 5 bases from V and 4 from J, leaving 17 bases between them. The germline V gene has CDR1 SEHNR and CDR2 FQNEAQ (reference sequence). CDR3 protein: CASSGSFWGGTEAFF. CDR3 DNA (partial): TGTGCCAGCAGCGGATCGTTTTGGGGGGGCACTGAA. Looking up the rest from reference TRBV7-9 and TRBJ1-1 gives the full variable domain: DTGVSQNPRHKITKRGQNVTFRCDPISEHNRLYWYRQTLGQGPEFLTYFQNEAQLEKSRLLSDRFSAERPKGSFSTLEIQRTEQGDSAMYLCASSGSFWGGTEAFFGQGTRLTVV.

Of note for this clone: The read terminates 3 residues before the CDR3 end, so the remaining end is supplied by the germline J gene. This sequence joins TRBV19 and TRBJ1-1; TRBD1 matches 7 bases. V lost 5 bases to trimming and J lost 5 bases; unmatched junction nucleotides: 2. CDR1 is LNHDA, CDR2 SQIVND, per germline (reference sequence). CDR3 length: 12 amino acids. CDR3 loop: CASSVQGTEAFF. The sequenced CDR3 bases are TGTGCCAGTAGTGTACAGGGGACTGAA.

Of note for this clone: The read halts 3 residues ahead of the CDR3 end, with the missing end drawn from the germline J gene. The chain couples TRBV7-2 to TRBJ2-3; 9 nucleotides line up with TRBD2. This CDR3 region has 18 residues. Per germline, CDR1 SGHTA and CDR2 FQGNSA. V trimming: 0 bases; J trimming: 3 bases; junction bases outside the gene matches: 10. CDR3 sequence reads: CASSLAQGSGGWTDTQYF. The CDR3 bases that were read are TGTGCCAGCAGCTTAGCGCAAGGTAGCGGGGGTTGGACAGATACG.

This clone has more than one count but fewer than ten. The read terminates 3 residues ahead of where the CDR3 ends, so the germline J gene completes it. The V and J genes are TRBV7-3 and TRBJ2-1; maybe TRBD2 (5 bases). V lost 1 base to trimming and J lost 8 bases, with 9 bases between them. Germline CDR1 SGHTA, CDR2 FQGTGA. The CDR3 runs 13 residues. CDR3 sequence: CASSLNTRYEQFF. The covered CDR3 bases are TGTGCCAGCAGCTTAAATACTAGATATGAG.

A word on this clone: The read falls 3 residues short of the CDR3 end, and the missing part is taken from the germline J gene. The chain combines TRBV7-9 with TRBJ1-2; perhaps TRBD1 as D (5 bases). Germline lookup yields CDR1 SEHNR and CDR2 FQNEAQ (reference sequence). Between the trimmed V and J ends, which lost 5 bases and 5 bases, there was a span of 6 bases. The CDR3 sequence is 11 residues long. The DNA read from the CDR3 is TGTGCCAGCAGCCCAGGGTATGGC. Amino acid sequence: CASSPGYG. The whole CDR3 protein is CASSPGYGYTF.

This clone was recorded many times. The read finishes 3 residues shy of the CDR3 end, and the germline J gene is used to complete it. This chain uses TRBV7-2 with TRBJ1-2, with 8 bases identical to TRBD1. Per the germline V gene, CDR1 is SGHTA and CDR2 is FQGNSA. CDR3 length: 15 residues. Incomplete CDR3 DNA: TGTGCCAGCAGCTTAGCGCTCCAGGGGGCGGCGGGC. This translates into CASSLALQGAAG. The whole CDR3 region reads CASSLALQGAAGYTF. The variable domain in full, with the rest retrieved from reference TRBV7-2 and TRBJ1-2, is GAGVSQSPSNKVTEKGKDVELRCDPISGHTALYWYRQSLGQGLEFLIYFQGNSAPDKSGLPSDRFSAERTGGSVSTLTIQRTQQEDSAVYLCASSLALQGAAGYTFGSGTRLTVV.

About this clone: The CDR3 end is not reached by the read, which stops 3 residues before it; the germline J gene fills it in. The chain joins TRBV19 to TRBJ2-7; 7 positions agree with TRBD1. CDR3 length: 13 residues. Trimming cost V 5 bases and J 2 bases; bases outside gene matches: 3. From germline, CDR1 is LNHDA and CDR2 SQIVND (reference sequence). The CDR3 region is CASSPGTAYEQYF. The sequenced CDR3 bases are TGTGCCAGTAGTCCCGGGACAGCCTACGAG.

This clone was recorded a few times. The covered CDR3 bases are TGCAGTGCTAGAGTGGGGGGGCCGGGCACAGATACG. Amino acids: CSARVGGPGTDT. The entire CDR3 sequence reads CSARVGGPGTDTQYF. V is TRBV20-1 and J is TRBJ2-3; D might be TRBD2 (7 bases). The read is 3 residues too short to cover the CDR3 end, so that end is filled in from the germline J gene. In germline, CDR1 is DFQATT, CDR2 SNEGSKA (reference sequence). The CDR3 sequence is 15 residues long. V lost 1 base to trimming and J lost 1 base, with 12 bases between them.

On this clone itself: From the germline J gene comes the end of the CDR3, since the read stops 3 residues before it. The V gene is TRBV19, the J gene TRBJ2-5; a weak D match, TRBD1 (6 bases). Between the trimmed V and J ends, which lost 0 bases and 4 bases, there was a span of 12 bases. Looked up from germline, CDR1 is LNHDA and CDR2 is SQIVND (reference sequence). CDR3 length: 15 residues. CDR3 DNA, as far as it was read: TGTGCCAGTAGTATAGAGGGGGCTGTGGGAGAGACC. Translation gives CASSIEGAVGET. The whole CDR3 protein is CASSIEGAVGETQYF. Filled out from reference TRBV19 and TRBJ2-5, the complete variable domain reads DGGITQSPKYLFRKEGQNVTLSCEQNLNHDAMYWYRQDPGQGLRLIYYSQIVNDFQKGDIAEGYSVSREKKESFPLTVTSAQKNPTAFYLCASSIEGAVGETQYFGPGTRLLVL.

This clone was seen a few times. The read falls 3 residues short of the CDR3 end, and the missing part is taken from the germline J gene. The rearrangement links TRBV5-1 to TRBJ2-7; D call uncertain. Germline CDR1 is SGHRS and CDR2 is YFSETQ. V gave up 3 bases and J gave up 2 bases, with 3 bases separating them. The CDR3 is 11 residues long. CDR3 DNA, as far as it was read: TGCGCCAGCAGCTCAACCTACGAG. As protein: CASSSTYE. The CDR3 as a whole reads CASSSTYEQYF.

Of note for this clone: The read is 3 residues too short to cover the CDR3 end, so that end is filled in from the germline J gene. The chain links TRBV6-1 to TRBJ1-5, with 7 bases fitting TRBD1. Germline CDR1 reads MNHNS; CDR2 reads SASEGT. The CDR3 sequence is 15 residues long. V shed 0 bases, J shed 7 bases, and the junction held 6 bases outside the gene matches. CDR3 in amino acids: CASSEATGQRQPQHF. The sequenced CDR3 bases are TGTGCCAGCAGTGAAGCCACGGGACAGCGGCAGCCC.

This clone was recorded many times. The read gets to within 3 residues of the CDR3 end, and the germline J gene fills in the rest. V and J are TRBV18 and TRBJ2-3; D perhaps matches TRBD1 (5 bases). Germline V lookup: CDR1 KGHSH, CDR2 LQKENI. V was trimmed by 1 base and J by 2 bases, leaving 19 bases between them. The CDR3 spans 18 residues. Here the CDR3 reads CASSPLTIQVSDTDTQYF. The part of the CDR3 DNA that was read is TGTGCCAGCTCACCACTGACCATACAGGTCTCCGACACAGATACG.

This clone was counted only a few times. The CDR3 region is CASSRDSTEAFF. Incomplete CDR3 DNA: TGTGCCAGCTCGAGGGACAGCACTGAA. This chain connects TRBV18 to TRBJ1-1, with 7 bases aligning to TRBD1. The CDR3 end falls 3 residues outside the read, so it is completed with the germline J gene. CDR1 and CDR2 (germline): KGHSH, LQKENI. Germline trimming cut 6 bases from V and 4 bases from J; bases unmatched to any gene: 2. This CDR3 region has 12 residues.